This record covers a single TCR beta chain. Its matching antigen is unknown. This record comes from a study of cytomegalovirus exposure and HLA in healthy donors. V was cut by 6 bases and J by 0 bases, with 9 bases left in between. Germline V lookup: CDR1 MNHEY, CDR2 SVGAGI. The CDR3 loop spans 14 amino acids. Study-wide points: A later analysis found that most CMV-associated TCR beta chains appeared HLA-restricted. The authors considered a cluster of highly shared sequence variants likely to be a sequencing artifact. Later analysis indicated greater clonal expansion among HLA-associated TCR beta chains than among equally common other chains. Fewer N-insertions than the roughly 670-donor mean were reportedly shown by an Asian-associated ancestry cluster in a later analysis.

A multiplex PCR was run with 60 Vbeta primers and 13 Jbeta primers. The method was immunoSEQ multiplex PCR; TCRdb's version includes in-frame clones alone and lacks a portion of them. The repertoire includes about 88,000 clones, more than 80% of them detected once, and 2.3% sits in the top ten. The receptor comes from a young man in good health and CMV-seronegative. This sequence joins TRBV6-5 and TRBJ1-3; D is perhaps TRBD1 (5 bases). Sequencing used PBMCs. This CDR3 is CASRDKRSGNTIYF. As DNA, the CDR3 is TGTGCCAGCAGGGACAAACGCTCTGGAAACACCATATATTTT.